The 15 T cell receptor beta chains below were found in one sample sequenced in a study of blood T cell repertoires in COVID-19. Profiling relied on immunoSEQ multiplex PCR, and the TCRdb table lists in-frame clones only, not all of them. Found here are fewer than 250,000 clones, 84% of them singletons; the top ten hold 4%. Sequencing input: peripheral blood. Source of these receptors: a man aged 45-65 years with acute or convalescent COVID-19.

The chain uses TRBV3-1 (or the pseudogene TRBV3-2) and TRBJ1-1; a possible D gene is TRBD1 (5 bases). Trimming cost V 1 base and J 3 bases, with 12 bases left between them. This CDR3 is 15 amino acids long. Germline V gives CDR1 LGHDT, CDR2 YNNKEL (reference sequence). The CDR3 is CASSQGRVGDTEAFF. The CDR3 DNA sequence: TGTGCCAGCAGCCAAGGCAGGGTCGGTGACACTGAAGCTTTCTTT.

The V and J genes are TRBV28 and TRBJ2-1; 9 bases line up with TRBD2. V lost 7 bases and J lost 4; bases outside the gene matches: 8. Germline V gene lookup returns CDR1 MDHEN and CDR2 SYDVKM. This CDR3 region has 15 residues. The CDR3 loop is CASTTSLAGYNEQFF. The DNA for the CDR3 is TGTGCCAGCACAACTAGTCTAGCGGGGTACAATGAGCAGTTCTTC.

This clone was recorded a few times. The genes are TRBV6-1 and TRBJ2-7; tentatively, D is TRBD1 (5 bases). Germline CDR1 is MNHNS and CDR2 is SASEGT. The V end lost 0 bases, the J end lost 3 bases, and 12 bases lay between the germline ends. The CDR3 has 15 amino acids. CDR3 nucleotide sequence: TGTGCCAGCAGTGAAGCGGGGCTAGTCGGCTACGAGCAGTACTTC. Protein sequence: CASSEAGLVGYEQYF.

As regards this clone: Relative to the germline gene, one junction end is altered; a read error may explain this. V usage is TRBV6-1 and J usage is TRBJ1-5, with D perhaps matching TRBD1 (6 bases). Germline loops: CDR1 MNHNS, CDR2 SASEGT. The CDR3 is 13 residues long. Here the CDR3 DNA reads TGTGCCAGCAGCGAAGGGGGAGTACAGCCCCAGCATTTT. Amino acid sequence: CASSEGGVQPQHF.

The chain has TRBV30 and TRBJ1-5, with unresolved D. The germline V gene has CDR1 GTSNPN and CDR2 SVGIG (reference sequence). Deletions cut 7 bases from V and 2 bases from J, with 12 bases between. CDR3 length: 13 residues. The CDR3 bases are TGTGCCTTAGCCATGGATGGCAATCAGCCCCAGCATTTT. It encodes CALAMDGNQPQHF.

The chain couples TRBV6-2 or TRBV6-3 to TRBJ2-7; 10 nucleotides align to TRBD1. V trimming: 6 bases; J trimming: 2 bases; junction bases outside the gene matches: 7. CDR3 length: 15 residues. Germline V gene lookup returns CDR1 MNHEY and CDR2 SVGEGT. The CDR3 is CASSRQGASPYEQYF. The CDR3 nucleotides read TGTGCCAGCAGCCGACAGGGGGCCTCGCCCTACGAGCAGTACTTC.

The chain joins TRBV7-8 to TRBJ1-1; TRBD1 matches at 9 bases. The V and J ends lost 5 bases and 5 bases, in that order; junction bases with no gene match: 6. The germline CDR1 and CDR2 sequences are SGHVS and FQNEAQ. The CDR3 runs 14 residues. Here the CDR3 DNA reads TGTGCCAGCAGCCCAGGACAGGGGAAGACTGAAGCTTTCTTT. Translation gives CASSPGQGKTEAFF.

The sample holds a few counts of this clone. DNA for the CDR3: TGTGCCAGCTCACCAGGAGGCCTGAACAATCAGCCCCAGCATTTT. Translating it yields CASSPGGLNNQPQHF. The chain is built from TRBV18 and TRBJ1-5; D is undetermined. CDR3 size: 15 residues. V dropped 2 bases and J dropped 3 bases, with 11 bases sitting between them. Germline-derived CDR1 and CDR2 are KGHSH and LQKENI. Full variable domain (rest looked up from reference TRBV18 and TRBJ1-5): NAGVMQNPRHLVRRRGQEARLRCSPMKGHSHVYWYRQLPEEGLKFMVYLQKENIIDESGMPKERFSAEFPKEGPSILRIQQVVRGDSAAYFCASSPGGLNNQPQHFGDGTRLSIL.

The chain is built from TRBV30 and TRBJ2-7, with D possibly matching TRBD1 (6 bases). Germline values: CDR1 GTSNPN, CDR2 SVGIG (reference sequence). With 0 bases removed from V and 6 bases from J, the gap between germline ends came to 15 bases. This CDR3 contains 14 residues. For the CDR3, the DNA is TGTGCCTGGAGTGTGGGACACTCCCTACTCGAGCAGTACTTC. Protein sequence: CAWSVGHSLLEQYF.

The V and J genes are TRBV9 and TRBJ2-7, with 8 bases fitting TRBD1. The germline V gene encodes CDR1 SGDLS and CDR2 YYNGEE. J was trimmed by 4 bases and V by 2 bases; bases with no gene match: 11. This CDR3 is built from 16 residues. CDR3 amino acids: CASSVGWWTGSYEQYF. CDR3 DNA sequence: TGTGCCAGCAGCGTTGGATGGTGGACAGGGAGTTACGAGCAGTACTTC.

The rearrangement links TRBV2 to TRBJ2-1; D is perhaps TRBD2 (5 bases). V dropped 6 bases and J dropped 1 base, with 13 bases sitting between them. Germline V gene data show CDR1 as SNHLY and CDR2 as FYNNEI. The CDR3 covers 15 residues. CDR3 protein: CASRAAYSSYNEQFF. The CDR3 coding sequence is TGTGCCAGCAGAGCGGCCTATTCTTCCTACAATGAGCAGTTCTTC.

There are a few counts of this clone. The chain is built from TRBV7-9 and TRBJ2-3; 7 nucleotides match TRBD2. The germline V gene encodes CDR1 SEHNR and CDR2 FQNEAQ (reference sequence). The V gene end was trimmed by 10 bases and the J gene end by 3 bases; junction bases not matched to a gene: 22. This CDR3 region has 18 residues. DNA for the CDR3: TGTGCCACCGGACCCGGACCCCCCCGAGGCGGGAGTACAGATACGCAGTATTTT. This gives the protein CATGPGPPRGGSTDTQYF.

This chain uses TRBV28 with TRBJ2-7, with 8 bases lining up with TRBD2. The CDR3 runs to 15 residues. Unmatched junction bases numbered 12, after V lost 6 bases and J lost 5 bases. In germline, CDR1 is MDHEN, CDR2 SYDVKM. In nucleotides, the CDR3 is TGTGCCAGCAGCCTAACTAGCGGCTCCGGCAACGAGCAGTACTTC. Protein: CASSLTSGSGNEQYF.

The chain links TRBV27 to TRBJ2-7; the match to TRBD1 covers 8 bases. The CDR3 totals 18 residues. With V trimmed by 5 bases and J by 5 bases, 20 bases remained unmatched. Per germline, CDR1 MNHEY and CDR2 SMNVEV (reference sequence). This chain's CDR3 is CASSHRKPRQGLRNEQYF. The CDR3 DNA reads TGTGCCAGCAGTCACCGGAAACCGCGACAGGGGCTTAGGAACGAGCAGTACTTC.

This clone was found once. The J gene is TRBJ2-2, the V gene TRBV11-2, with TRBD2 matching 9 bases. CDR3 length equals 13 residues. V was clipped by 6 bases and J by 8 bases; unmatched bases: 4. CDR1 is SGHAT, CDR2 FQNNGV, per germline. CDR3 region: CASRFSGSGELFF. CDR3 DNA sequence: TGTGCCAGCAGGTTTAGCGGGAGTGGGGAGCTGTTTTTT.